Sequencing of this T cell receptor beta chain was carried out in a study of chemoradiotherapy in HPV16-positive cancers. Study-level results: Non-HPV-specific T cells did not expand in tumors during treatment, whereas candidate HPV-specific clones and E7-related motifs did.

The CDR3 is 15 amino acids. V lost 2 bases and J 1 base, leaving 12 bases between the germline ends. Per the germline V gene, CDR1 is SGHNT and CDR2 is YYREEE (reference sequence). Over chemoradiotherapy, repertoires were sampled more than once. Concerning this clone: Its antigen remains unknown.

The repertoire was sequenced with immunoSEQ multiplex PCR; TCRdb's copy has only in-frame clones and lacks some. This sample has 4,000 to 5,500 clones; around 92% occur once, and the top ten carry 4.3%. The V gene is TRBV5-4, the J gene TRBJ1-2; no firm D call. Sampling was done from a patient who underwent chemoradiotherapy. The clonotype was recovered from a human donor with HPV-associated anogenital cancer. The CDR3 nucleotides read TGTGCCAGCAGCTTAAATCGGCAATTTAACTATGGCTACACCTTC. Residues: CASSLNRQFNYGYTF.